This T cell receptor beta chain came from a study of T cell repertoires in cytomegalovirus infection. Study-wide background: The public TCR beta signatures pointed to both CMV infection and matching HLA type.

The CDR3 is 13 amino acids. The germline V and J ends were trimmed by 4 bases and 5 bases, with 8 bases remaining between them. Germline-derived CDR1 and CDR2 are PRHDT and FYEKMQ (reference sequence). General study findings and limits: CMV-specific TCR beta clonotypes restricted by HLA-C dominated the ex vivo response. The cumulative frequency of public TCR beta families identified carriers of CMV plus the relevant HLA.

This clonotype was counted ten times or more. The antigen remains unidentified. MiXCR, applied by TCRdb to the reads, yields one record per CDR3 protein. This sample has roughly 230,000 distinct CDR3 sequences, with 22% found just once. This chain connects TRBV13 to TRBJ2-2; D gene unclear. What was sequenced was CD8+ T cells from PBMCs. The clonotype originates from a human donor in good health (CMV status not recorded). Some clones in this sample may be carry-over from other donors' samples. The CDR3 coding sequence is TGTGCCAGCAGCTCAAGGGTAACCGGGGAGCTGTTTTTT. Residues: CASSSRVTGELFF.